This TCR beta chain was sequenced during a study of Tregs in tolerant kidney transplant recipients. Whole-study findings and limits: The small number of patients limits these findings pending further validation.

Only in-frame clones appear in the TCRdb table, and some are missing; sequencing was by immunoSEQ multiplex PCR. The sample shows 200,000 to 300,000 clones, approximately 83% of them seen only once. The V and J ends lost 3 bases and 2 bases, in that order; junction bases with no gene match: 7. Looked up from germline, CDR1 is LNHDA and CDR2 is SQIVND (reference sequence). The length of the CDR3 is 16 residues. This clone showed up just a few times. What it binds is not known. The V call is TRBV19, the J call TRBJ2-1, with 7 bases identical to TRBD2. Sequencing was carried out using CD4+ T cells from blood. The source of this sequence is a human donor in good health. CDR3 sequence: CASSISAGDTYNEQFF. CDR3 DNA: TGTGCCAGTAGTATTTCGGCGGGAGACACCTACAATGAGCAGTTCTTC. The whole variable domain, filled in from reference TRBV19 and TRBJ2-1, reads DGGITQSPKYLFRKEGQNVTLSCEQNLNHDAMYWYRQDPGQGLRLIYYSQIVNDFQKGDIAEGYSVSREKKESFPLTVTSAQKNPTAFYLCASSISAGDTYNEQFFGPGTRLTVL.